The 5 T cell receptor beta chains presented below share a single source sample, sequenced in a study of T cell responses to AZD1222 COVID-19 vaccine. This table comes from immunoSEQ multiplex PCR, and its TCRdb copy is limited to in-frame clones, with some not included. The sample consists of some 120,000 clones, around 85% of them appearing once. The sample here was peripheral blood, taken 28 days after the second AZD1222 dose. The receptors stem from an adult who received the AZD1222 COVID-19 vaccine.

This clone showed up just once. The chain combines TRBV6-4 with TRBJ2-1, with TRBD1 as a possible D gene (6 bases). Germline CDR1 and CDR2: MRHNA and SNTAGT. V gave up 3 bases and J gave up 0 bases, with 9 bases separating them. CDR3 length: 15 residues. The CDR3, as DNA: TGTGCCAGCAGTGATCGACAGGACTCCTACAATGAGCAGTTCTTC. Translated, it gives CASSDRQDSYNEQFF.

This rearrangement joins TRBV5-1 to TRBJ2-1, with D hard to call. The CDR3 length is 17 residues. Trimming took off 4 bases at V and 0 bases at J, with 17 bases between the two ends. Germline CDR1 reads SGHRS; CDR2 reads YFSETQ. In DNA, the CDR3 is TGCGCCAGCAGCCCACTCGGCATAGGAGCCTCCTACAATGAGCAGTTCTTC. Encoded protein: CASSPLGIGASYNEQFF.

V gene TRBV7-8 combines with J gene TRBJ2-3, with D possibly TRBD2 on 5 matching bases. Germline CDR1 SGHVS, CDR2 FQNEAQ. Between the trimmed V and J ends, which lost 3 bases and 0 bases, there was a span of 7 bases. The CDR3 is 14 residues long. CDR3 DNA sequence: TGTGCCAGCAGCTTGGGAGACAGCACAGATACGCAGTATTTT. Residues: CASSLGDSTDTQYF.

This chain joins TRBV3-1 (or the pseudogene TRBV3-2) and TRBJ1-1; TRBD1 might be the D (5 bases). The CDR3 is 16 amino acids. Trimming took 4 bases from V and 5 from J, leaving 20 bases between them. From germline, CDR1 is LGHDT and CDR2 YNNKEL (reference sequence). The CDR3 coding sequence is TGTGCCAGCAGCCTTGGCCTCGGGGGGTCTGGTACTGAAGCTTTCTTT. Its protein product is CASSLGLGGSGTEAFF.

The V call is TRBV27, the J call TRBJ2-2, with D possibly TRBD1 on 6 matching bases. This CDR3 has 15 amino acids. Trimming cost V 6 bases and J 3 bases, with 14 bases left between them. CDR1 and CDR2 from the germline V gene are MNHEY and SMNVEV (reference sequence). CDR3 DNA sequence: TGTGCCAGCAGCAATCGACAGGTAGACACCGGGGAGCTGTTTTTT. Translating gives CASSNRQVDTGELFF.